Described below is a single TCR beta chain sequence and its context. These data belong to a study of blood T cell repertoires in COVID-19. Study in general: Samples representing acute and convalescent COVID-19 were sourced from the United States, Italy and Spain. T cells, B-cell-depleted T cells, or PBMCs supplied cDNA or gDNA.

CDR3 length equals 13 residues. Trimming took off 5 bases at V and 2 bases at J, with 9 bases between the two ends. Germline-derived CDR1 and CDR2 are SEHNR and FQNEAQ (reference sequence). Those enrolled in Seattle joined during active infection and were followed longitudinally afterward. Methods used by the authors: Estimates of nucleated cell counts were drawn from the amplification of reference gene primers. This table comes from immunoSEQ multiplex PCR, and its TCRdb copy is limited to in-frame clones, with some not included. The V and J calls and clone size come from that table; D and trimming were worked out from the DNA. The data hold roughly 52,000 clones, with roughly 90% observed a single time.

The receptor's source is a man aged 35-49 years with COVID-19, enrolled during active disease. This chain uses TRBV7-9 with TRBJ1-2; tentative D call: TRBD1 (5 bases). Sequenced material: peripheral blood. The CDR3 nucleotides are TGTGCCAGCAGCCTGACAGAGAACTATGGCTACACCTTC. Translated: CASSLTENYGYTF.